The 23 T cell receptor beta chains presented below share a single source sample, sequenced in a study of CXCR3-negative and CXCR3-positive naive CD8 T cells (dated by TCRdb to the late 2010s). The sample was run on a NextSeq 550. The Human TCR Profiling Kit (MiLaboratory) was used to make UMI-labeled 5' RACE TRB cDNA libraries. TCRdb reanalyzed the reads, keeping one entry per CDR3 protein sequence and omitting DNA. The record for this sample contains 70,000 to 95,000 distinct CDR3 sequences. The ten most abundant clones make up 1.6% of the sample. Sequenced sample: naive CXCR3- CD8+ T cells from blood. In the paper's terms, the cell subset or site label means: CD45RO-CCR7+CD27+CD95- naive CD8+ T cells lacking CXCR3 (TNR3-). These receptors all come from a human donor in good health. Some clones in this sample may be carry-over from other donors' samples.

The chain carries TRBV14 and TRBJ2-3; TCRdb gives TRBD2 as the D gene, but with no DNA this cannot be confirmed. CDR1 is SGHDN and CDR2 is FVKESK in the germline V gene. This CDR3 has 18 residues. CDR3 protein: CASRRAGARRSSTDTQYF.

The CDR3 sequence is CASAPRLGEQFF. The chain recombines TRBV12-3 or TRBV12-4 with TRBJ2-1; the TRBD1 assignment by TCRdb is unverifiable without DNA. The CDR3 length is 12 residues.

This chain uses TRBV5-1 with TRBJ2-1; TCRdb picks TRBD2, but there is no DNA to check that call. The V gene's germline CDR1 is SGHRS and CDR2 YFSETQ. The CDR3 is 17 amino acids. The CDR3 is CASSRNPAGGQINEQFF.

CDR3 amino acids: CASSFSRVETQYF. J is TRBJ2-5 and V is TRBV11-1; the TRBD1 assignment by TCRdb is unverifiable without DNA. Germline CDR1 reads SGHAT; CDR2 reads FQDESV (reference sequence). The length of the CDR3 is 13 residues.

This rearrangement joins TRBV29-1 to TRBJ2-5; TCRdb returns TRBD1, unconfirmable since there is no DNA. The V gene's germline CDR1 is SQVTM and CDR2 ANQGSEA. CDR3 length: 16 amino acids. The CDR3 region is CSVEDRVDGKGETQYF.

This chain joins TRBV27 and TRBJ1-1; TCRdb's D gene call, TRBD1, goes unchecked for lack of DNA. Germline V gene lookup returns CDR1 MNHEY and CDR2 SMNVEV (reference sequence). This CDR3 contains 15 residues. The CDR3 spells CASRGQGVGNTEAFF.

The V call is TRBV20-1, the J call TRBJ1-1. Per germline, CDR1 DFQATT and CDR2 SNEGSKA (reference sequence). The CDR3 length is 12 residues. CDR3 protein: CSLELGNTEAFF.

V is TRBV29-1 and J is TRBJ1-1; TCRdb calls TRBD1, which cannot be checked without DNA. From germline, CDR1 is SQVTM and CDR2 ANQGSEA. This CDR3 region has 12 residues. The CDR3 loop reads CSAATGGPGAFF.

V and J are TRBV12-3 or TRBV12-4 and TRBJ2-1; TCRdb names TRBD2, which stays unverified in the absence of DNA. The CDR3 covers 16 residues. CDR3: CASSSTSGSSYNEQFF.

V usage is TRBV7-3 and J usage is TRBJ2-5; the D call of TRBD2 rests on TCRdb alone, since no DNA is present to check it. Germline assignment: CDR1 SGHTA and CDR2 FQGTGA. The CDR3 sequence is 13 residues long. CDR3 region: CASRASGEETQYF.

CDR3 loop: CSVVQLDMNTEAFF. This chain joins TRBV29-1 and TRBJ1-1. The CDR3 is made up of 14 amino acids. Germline CDR1 reads SQVTM; CDR2 reads ANQGSEA.

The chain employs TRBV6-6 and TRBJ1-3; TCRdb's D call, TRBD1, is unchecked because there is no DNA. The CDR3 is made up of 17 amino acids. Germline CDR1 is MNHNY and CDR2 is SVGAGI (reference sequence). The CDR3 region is CASSYSMGRGAGNTIYF.

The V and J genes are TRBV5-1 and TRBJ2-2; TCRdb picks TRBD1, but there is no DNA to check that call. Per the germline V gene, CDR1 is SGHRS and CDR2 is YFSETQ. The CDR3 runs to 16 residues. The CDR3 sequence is CASSPGTGGFAGELFF. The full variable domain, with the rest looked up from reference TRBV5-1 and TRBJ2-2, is KAGVTQTPRYLIKTRGQQVTLSCSPISGHRSVSWYQQTPGQGLQFLFEYFSETQRNKGNFPGRFSGRQFSNSRSEMNVSTLELGDSALYLCASSPGTGGFAGELFFGEGSRLTVL.

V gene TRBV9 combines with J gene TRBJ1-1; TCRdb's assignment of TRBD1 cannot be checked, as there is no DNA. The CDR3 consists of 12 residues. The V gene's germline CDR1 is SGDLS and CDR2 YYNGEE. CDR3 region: CASSARETEAFF. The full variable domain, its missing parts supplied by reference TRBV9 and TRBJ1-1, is DSGVTQTPKHLITATGQRVTLRCSPRSGDLSVYWYQQSLDQGLQFLIQYYNGEERAKGNILERFSAQQFPDLHSELNLSSLELGDSALYFCASSARETEAFFGQGTRLTVV.

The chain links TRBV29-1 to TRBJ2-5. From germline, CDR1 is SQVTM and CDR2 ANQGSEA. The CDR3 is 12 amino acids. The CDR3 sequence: CSVEGIGETQYF.

The CDR3: CASSSLWSAGAGTEAFF. This sequence joins TRBV13 and TRBJ1-1; TCRdb designates TRBD1, a call that cannot be tested without DNA. Germline loops: CDR1 PRHDT, CDR2 FYEKMQ (reference sequence). This CDR3 has 17 amino acids.

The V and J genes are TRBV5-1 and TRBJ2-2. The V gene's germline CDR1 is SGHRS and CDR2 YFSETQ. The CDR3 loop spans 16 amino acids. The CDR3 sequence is CASSYGLAGFTGELFF. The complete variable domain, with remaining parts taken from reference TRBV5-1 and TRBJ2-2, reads KAGVTQTPRYLIKTRGQQVTLSCSPISGHRSVSWYQQTPGQGLQFLFEYFSETQRNKGNFPGRFSGRQFSNSRSEMNVSTLELGDSALYLCASSYGLAGFTGELFFGEGSRLTVL.

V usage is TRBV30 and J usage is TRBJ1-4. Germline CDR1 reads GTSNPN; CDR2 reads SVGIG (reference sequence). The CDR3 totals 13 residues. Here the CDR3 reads CAWSVKGSEGLFF.

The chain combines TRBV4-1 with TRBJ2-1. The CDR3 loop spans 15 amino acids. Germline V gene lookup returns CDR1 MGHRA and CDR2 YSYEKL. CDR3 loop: CASSQGPLTYNEQFF.

This chain's CDR3 is CASSFGVGGVTDTQYF. The genes are TRBV12-3 or TRBV12-4 and TRBJ2-3. CDR3 size: 16 residues.

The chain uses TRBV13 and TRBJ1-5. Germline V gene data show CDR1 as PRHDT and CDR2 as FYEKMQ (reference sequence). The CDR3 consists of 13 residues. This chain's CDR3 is CASSSGLNQPQHF.

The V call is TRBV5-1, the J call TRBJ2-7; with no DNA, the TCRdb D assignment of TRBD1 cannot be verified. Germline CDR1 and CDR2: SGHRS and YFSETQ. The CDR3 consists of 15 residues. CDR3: CASSFFGGDYYEQYF.

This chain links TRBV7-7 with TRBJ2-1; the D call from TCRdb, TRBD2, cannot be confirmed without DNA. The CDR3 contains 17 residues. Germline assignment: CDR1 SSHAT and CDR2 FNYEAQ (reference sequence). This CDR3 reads CASSLGPGLAAHNEQFF. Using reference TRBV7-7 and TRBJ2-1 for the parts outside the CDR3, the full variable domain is GAGVSQSPRYKVTKRGQDVTLRCDPISSHATLYWYQQALGQGPEFLTYFNYEAQPDKSGLPSDRFSAERPEGSISTLTIQRTEQRDSAMYRCASSLGPGLAAHNEQFFGPGTRLTVL.